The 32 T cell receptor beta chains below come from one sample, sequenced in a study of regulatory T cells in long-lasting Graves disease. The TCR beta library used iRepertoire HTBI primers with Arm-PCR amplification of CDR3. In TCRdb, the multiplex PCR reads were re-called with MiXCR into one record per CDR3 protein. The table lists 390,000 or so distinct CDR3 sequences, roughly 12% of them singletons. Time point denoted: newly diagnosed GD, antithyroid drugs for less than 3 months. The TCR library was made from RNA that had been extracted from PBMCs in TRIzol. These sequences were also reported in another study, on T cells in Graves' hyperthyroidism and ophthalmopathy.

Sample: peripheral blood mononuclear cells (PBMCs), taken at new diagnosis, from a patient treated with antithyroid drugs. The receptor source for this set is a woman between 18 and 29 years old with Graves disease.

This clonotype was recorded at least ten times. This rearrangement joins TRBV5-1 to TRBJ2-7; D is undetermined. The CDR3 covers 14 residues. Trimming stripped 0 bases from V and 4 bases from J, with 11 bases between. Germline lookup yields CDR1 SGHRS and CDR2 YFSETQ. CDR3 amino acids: CASSLGRQLYEQYF. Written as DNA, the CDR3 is TGCGCCAGCAGCTTGGGTCGGCAGCTTTACGAGCAGTACTTC. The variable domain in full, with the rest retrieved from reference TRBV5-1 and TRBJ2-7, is KAGVTQTPRYLIKTRGQQVTLSCSPISGHRSVSWYQQTPGQGLQFLFEYFSETQRNKGNFPGRFSGRQFSNSRSEMNVSTLELGDSALYLCASSLGRQLYEQYFGPGTRLTVT.

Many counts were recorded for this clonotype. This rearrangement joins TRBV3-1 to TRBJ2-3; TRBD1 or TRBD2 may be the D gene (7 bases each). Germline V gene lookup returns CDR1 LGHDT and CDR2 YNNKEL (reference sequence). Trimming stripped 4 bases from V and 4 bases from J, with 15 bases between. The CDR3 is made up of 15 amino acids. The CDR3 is CASSLGEGAADTQYF. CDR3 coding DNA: TGTGCCAGCAGCCTCGGGGAGGGGGCCGCAGATACGCAGTATTTT.

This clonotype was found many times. CDR3 in DNA: TGTGCCAGCAGCTCTTTTGGACATTTCTCTGGAAAACTGTTTTTT. Encoded protein: CASSSFGHFSGKLFF. The chain joins TRBV11-2 to TRBJ1-4, with D possibly TRBD1 on 5 matching bases. Trimming shortened V by 4 bases and J by 10 bases, and 19 bases separated the two germline ends. There are 15 residues in the CDR3. The germline V gene encodes CDR1 SGHAT and CDR2 FQNNGV.

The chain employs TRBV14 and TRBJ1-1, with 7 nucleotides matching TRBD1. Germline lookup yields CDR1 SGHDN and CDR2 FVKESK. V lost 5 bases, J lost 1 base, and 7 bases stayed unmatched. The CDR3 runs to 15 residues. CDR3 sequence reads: CASSWDSLGNTEAFF. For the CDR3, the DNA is TGTGCCAGCAGCTGGGACAGTCTTGGGAACACTGAAGCTTTCTTT.

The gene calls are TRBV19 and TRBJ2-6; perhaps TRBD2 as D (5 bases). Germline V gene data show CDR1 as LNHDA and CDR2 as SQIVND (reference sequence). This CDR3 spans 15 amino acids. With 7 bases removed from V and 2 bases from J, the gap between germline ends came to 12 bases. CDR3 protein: CASIAEAPGANVLTF. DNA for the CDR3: TGTGCCAGTATCGCGGAGGCCCCTGGGGCCAACGTCCTGACTTTC. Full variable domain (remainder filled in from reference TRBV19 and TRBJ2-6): DGGITQSPKYLFRKEGQNVTLSCEQNLNHDAMYWYRQDPGQGLRLIYYSQIVNDFQKGDIAEGYSVSREKKESFPLTVTSAQKNPTAFYLCASIAEAPGANVLTFGAGSRLTVL.

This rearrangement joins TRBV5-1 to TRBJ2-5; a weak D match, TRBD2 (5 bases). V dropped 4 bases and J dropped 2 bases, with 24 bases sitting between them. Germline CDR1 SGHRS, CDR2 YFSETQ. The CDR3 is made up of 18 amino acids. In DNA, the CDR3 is TGCGCCAGCAGCCCCCTTGTGAGGGCTAACCCCCAGCAAGAGACCCAGTACTTC. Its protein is CASSPLVRANPQQETQYF.

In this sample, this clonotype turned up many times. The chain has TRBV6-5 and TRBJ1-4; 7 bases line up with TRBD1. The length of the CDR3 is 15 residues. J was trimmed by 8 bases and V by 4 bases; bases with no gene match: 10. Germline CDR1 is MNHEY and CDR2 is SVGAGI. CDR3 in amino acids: CASSFTGATREKLFF. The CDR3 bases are TGTGCCAGCAGTTTTACAGGGGCGACAAGGGAAAAACTGTTTTTT.

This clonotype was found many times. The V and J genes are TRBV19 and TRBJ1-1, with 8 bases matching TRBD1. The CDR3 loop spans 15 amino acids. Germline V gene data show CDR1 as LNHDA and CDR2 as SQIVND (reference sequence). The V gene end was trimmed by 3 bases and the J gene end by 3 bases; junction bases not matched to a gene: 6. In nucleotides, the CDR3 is TGTGCCAGTAGTATCCTCCAGGGGGCCCACACTGAAGCTTTCTTT. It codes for CASSILQGAHTEAFF. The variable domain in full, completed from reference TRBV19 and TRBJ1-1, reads DGGITQSPKYLFRKEGQNVTLSCEQNLNHDAMYWYRQDPGQGLRLIYYSQIVNDFQKGDIAEGYSVSREKKESFPLTVTSAQKNPTAFYLCASSILQGAHTEAFFGQGTRLTVV.

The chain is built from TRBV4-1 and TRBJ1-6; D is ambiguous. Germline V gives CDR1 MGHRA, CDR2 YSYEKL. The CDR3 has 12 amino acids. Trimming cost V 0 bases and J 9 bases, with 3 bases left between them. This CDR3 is CASSQETSPLHF. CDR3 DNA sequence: TGCGCCAGCAGCCAAGAGACTTCACCCCTCCACTTT.

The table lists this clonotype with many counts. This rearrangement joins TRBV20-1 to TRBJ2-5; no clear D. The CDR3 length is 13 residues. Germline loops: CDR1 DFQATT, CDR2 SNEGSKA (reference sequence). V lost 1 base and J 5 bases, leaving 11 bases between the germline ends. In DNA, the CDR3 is TGCAGTGCTAGAGGTGTGATGGAGGAGACCCAGTACTTC. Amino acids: CSARGVMEETQYF.

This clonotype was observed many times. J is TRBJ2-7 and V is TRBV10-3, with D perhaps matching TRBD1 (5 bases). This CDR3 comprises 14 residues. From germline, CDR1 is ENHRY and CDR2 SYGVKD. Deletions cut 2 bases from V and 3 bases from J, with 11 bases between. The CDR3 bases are TGTGCCATCAGTGAGCCTGGACACGACTACGAGCAGTACGTC. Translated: CAISEPGHDYEQYV.

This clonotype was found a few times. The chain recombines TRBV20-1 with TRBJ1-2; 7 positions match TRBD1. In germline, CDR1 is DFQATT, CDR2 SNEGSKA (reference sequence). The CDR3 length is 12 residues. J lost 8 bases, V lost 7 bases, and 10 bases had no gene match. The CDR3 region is CSGGRRGGGYTF. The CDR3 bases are TGCAGTGGTGGTAGAAGAGGGGGCGGCTACACCTTC.

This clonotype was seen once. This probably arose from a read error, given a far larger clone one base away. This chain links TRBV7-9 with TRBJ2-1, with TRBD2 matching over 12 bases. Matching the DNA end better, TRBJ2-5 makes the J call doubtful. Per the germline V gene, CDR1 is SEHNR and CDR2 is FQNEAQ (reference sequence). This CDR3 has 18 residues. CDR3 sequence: CASSSRGTSGGYQATQYF. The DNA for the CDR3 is TGTGCCAGCAGCTCCCGAGGCACTAGCGGGGGGTACCAAGCGACCCAGTACTTC.

CDR3 region: CASSFSPRTNLNTEAFF. DNA for the CDR3: TGTGCCAGCAGTTTCTCCCCGCGAACAAACCTCAACACTGAAGCTTTCTTT. The chain carries TRBV12-3 or TRBV12-4 and TRBJ1-1; D is unresolved. Trimming removed 3 bases from V and 2 bases from J, with 19 bases in between. This CDR3 has 17 amino acids.

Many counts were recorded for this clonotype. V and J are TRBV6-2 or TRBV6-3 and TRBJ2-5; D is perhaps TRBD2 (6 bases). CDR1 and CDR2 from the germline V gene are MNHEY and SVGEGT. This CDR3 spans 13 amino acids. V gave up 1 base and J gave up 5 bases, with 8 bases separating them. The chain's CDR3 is CASSYWGEETQYF. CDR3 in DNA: TGTGCCAGCAGTTACTGGGGGGAGGAGACCCAGTACTTC.

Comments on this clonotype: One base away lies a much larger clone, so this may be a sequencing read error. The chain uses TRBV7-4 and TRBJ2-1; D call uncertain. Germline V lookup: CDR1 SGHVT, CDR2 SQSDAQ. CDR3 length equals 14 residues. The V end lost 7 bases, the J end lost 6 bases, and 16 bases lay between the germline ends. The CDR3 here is CASTVTPTPNEQFF. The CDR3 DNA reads TGTGCCAGCACGGTGACCCCCACCCCCAATGAGCAGTTCTTC.

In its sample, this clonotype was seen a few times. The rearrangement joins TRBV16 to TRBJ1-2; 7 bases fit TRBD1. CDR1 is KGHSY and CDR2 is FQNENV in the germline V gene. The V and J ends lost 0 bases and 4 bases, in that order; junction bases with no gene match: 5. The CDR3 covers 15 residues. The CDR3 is CASSQSSDRAYGYTF. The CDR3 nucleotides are TGTGCCAGCAGCCAATCAAGCGACAGGGCCTATGGCTACACCTTC.

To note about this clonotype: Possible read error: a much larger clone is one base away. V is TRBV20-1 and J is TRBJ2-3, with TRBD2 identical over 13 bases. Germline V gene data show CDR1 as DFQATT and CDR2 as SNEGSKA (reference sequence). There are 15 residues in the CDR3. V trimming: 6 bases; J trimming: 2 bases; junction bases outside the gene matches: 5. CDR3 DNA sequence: TGCAGTGCCAAGGGACTAGCGGGGATCACAGATACGCAGTATTTT. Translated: CSAKGLAGITDTQYF.

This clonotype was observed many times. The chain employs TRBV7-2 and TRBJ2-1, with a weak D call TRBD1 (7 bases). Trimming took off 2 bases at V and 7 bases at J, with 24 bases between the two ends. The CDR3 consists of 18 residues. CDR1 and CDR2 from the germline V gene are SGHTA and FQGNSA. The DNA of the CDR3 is TGTGCCAGCAGCTTAAGGACAGGCCATGGAGGGGGTTCGAATGAGCAGTTCTTC. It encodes CASSLRTGHGGGSNEQFF.

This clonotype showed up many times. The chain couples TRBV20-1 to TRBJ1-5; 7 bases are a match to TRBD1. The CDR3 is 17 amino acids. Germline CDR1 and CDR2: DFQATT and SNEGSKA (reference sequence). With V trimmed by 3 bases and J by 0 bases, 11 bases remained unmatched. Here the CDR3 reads CSASGERTGYSNQPQHF. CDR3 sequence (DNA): TGCAGTGCTAGTGGGGAAAGGACAGGATATAGCAATCAGCCCCAGCATTTT.

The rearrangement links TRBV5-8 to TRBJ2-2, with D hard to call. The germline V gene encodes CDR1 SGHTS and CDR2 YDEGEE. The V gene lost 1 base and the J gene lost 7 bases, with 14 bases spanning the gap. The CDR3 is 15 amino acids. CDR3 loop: CASSLRSSRGGELFF. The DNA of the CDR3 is TGTGCCAGCAGCTTGCGGAGTTCTCGCGGCGGGGAGCTGTTTTTT.

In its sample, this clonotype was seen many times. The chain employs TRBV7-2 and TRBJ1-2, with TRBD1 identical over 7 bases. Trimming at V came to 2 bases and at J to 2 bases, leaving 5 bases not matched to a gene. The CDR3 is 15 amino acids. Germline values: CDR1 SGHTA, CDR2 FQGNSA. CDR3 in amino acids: CASSLRQGLNYGYTF. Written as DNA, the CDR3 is TGTGCCAGCAGCTTACGACAGGGTCTAAACTATGGCTACACCTTC.

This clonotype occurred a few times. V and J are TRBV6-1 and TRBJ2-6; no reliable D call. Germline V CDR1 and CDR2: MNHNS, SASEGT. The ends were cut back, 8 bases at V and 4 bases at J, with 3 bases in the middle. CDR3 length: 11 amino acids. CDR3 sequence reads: CASFGANVLTF. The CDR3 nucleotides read TGTGCCAGCTTCGGGGCCAACGTCCTGACTTTC.

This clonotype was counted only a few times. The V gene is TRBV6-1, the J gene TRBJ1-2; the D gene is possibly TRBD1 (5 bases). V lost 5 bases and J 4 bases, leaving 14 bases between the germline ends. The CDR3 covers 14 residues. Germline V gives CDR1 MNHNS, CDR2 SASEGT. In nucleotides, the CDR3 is TGTGCCAGCAGTCTGCACGACAGCCTCTATGGCTACACCTTC. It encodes CASSLHDSLYGYTF.

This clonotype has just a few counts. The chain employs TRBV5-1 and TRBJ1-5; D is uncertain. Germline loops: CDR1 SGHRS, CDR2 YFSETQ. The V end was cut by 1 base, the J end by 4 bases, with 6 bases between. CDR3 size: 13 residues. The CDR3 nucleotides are TGCGCCAGCAGCTTGTCCTGGAATCAGCCCCAGCATTTT. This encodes CASSLSWNQPQHF.

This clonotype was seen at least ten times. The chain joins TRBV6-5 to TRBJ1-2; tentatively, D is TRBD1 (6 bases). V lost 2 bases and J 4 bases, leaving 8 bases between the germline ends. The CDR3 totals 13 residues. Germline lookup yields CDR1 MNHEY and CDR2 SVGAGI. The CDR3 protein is CASSYDRSYGYTF. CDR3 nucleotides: TGTGCCAGCAGTTACGACAGGAGCTATGGCTACACCTTC.

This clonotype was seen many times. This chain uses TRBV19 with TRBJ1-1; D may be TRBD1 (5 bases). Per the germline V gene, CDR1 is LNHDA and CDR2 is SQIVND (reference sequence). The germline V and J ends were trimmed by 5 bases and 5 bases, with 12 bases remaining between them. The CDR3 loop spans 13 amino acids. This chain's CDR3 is CASSVSGRTEAFF. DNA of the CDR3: TGTGCCAGTAGTGTCTCAGGGCGGACTGAAGCTTTCTTT.

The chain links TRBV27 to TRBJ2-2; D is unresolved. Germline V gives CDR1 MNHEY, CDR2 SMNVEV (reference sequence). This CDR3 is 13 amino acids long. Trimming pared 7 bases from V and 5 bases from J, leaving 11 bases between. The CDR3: CASTGLATGELFF. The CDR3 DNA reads TGTGCCAGCACCGGGTTGGCTACCGGGGAGCTGTTTTTT.

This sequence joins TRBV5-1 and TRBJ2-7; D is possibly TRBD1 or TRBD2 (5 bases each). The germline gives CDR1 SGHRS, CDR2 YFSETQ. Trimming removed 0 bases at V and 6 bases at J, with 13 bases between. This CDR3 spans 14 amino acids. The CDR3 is CASSLESIGGEQYF. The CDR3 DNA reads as TGCGCCAGCAGCTTGGAGTCTATTGGGGGCGAGCAGTACTTC.

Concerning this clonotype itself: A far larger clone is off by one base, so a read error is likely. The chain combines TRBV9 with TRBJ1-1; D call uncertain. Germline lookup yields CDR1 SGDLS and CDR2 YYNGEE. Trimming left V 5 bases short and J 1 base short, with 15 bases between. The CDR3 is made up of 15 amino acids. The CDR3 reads CASSEFKGANTEAFF. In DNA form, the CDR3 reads TGTGCCAGCAGTGAATTCAAGGGCGCGAACACTGAAGCTTTCTTT.

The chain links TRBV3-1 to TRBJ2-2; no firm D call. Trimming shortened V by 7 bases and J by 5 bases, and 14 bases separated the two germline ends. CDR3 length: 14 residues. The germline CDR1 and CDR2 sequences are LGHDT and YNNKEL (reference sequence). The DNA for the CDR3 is TGTGCCAGCAATTACGGACCGCGTACCGGGGAGCTGTTTTTT. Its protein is CASNYGPRTGELFF.

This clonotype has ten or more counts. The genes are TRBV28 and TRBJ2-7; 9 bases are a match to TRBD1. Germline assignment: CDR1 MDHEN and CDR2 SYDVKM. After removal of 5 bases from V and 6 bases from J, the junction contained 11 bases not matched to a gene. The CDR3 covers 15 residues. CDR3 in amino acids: CASSPGGTGNSEQYF. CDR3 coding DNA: TGTGCCAGCAGTCCCGGGGGGACAGGGAATTCCGAGCAGTACTTC.